This section outlines one T cell receptor (beta chain) sequence together with its context. The antigen is undetermined. These data are taken from a study of CD8 T cells in ankylosing spondylitis. Germline V lookup: CDR1 MGHRA, CDR2 YSYEKL. The CDR3 totals 22 residues. V dropped 0 bases and J dropped 0 bases, with 24 bases sitting between them. Using quantitative 5'-RACE with molecular barcodes, the authors made TCR beta libraries. TCRdb re-called the 5' RACE reads with MiXCR, one entry per CDR3 protein. Here the sample spans roughly 150,000 distinct CDR3 sequences, roughly 31% being singletons. Study-wide results and caveats: The clones that were linked to disease were reported to be significantly enriched in matched synovial fluid samples from ankylosing spondylitis patients.

The source of this sequence is a male donor with ankylosing spondylitis. The J gene is TRBJ2-6, the V gene TRBV4-1, with D perhaps matching TRBD1 (5 bases). The sequencing sample was made of synovial fluid, either unsorted or a sorted T cell fraction (not recorded which). The CDR3 reads CASSQERAVAGSINSGANVLTF. The CDR3 nucleotides are TGCGCCAGCAGCCAAGAAAGGGCCGTAGCAGGGTCCATCAACTCTGGGGCCAACGTCCTGACTTTC.